This T cell receptor (beta chain) was observed in a study of CD8 T cells in Susac syndrome. This CDR3 region has 13 residues. With 5 bases removed from V and 9 bases from J, the gap between germline ends came to 15 bases. Germline CDR1 SGHNT, CDR2 YYREEE (reference sequence). Reverse transcription of roughly 0.5 to 1 ug RNA was carried out with random hexamers. TCRdb re-analysed the immunoSEQ multiplex PCR reads in MiXCR, keeping a single row per CDR3 protein. This sample has 150,000 to 200,000 distinct CDR3 sequences; approximately 93% occur once, and the top ten carry under 0.095%. The sequenced material came from CD4+ T cells from PBMCs. The chain recombines TRBV5-4 with TRBJ2-1; perhaps TRBD2 as D (6 bases). This sequence originates from a human donor with multiple sclerosis. The CDR3 here is CASRRDSAFEQFF. The DNA of the CDR3 is TGTGCCAGCAGGCGGGACTCCGCGTTTGAGCAGTTCTTC.